This entry is about one T cell receptor beta chain. In its sample, this clonotype was seen many times. Its specific antigen is unknown. Per-nucleotide qualities are absent, and no much larger clonotype sits a single base away. These data originate in a study of T cells in Graves' hyperthyroidism and ophthalmopathy (dated by TCRdb to between 2018 and 2021). Broadly, across the study: Peripheral blood was collected at initial diagnosis, before any treatment. TCR Vbeta CDR3 sequencing of 120 to 150 peripheral blood samples (over 40 ophthalmopathy, roughly 74 hyperthyroidism and roughly 17 progressor patients) is reported in the paper. A discovery cohort of about 100 patients, about 40 with Graves' ophthalmopathy and over 55 with stable Graves' hyperthyroidism, was used to find distinguishing TCR V-J signatures. In six Graves' hyperthyroidism patients, the study also compared T-cell repertoires from thyroid tissue with T-cell repertoires from blood. After sampling, hyperthyroidism patients received methimazole starting at 30 mg daily, and ophthalmopathy patients received high-dose intravenous methylprednisolone. Prospective prediction of ophthalmopathy was tested in an independent validation cohort of 18 to 20 hyperthyroidism patients and 15 to 17 patients who later progressed to ophthalmopathy. For training and testing, the 100 or so patients in the discovery cohort were randomly divided in a 7:3 ratio.

The TCR beta CDR3 regions were amplified from RNA transcripts. The TCR CDR3 was subjected to a first round of RT-PCR using the HTBI primer set and the Qiagen OneStep RT-PCR kit. The libraries were constructed in a second round of multiplex PCR and then size-selected and purified. Paired-end sequencing of the libraries was performed with 100 bp reads on an Illumina HiSeq2000. From the authors' description of their analysis: SOAPnuke was used to process the raw data, throwing out any read that contained adapters or uncalled bases, had a mean Phred below 15, or lacked an exact constant-primer or identifier match. High-quality paired reads were merged with COPE v1.2.5, and unique nucleotide sequences were defined as clonotypes. MiTCR v1.1 was used to align clonotypes to the IMGT TRBV, TRBD and TRBJ reference segments. The analysis included only V-J combinations with a frequency above 0.0001, which together covered more than 99% of the repertoires. The TCS score was defined as the ratio of F50 (clonal expansion) to E x V (chaos), calculated using BLOSUM62-based TCRdist between CDR3 peptides within each V-J. Welch's t-statistics and random forest reduced around 550 V-J features to 13, which were used in a naive Bayes classifier (R e1071). Starting from the raw public reads, TCRdb applied fastp trimming at Q25, assembled clones with MiXCR and retained in-frame beta chains. Identical CDR3 protein sequences are pooled into one entry, listed with their most common genes and DNA. TCRdb, rather than the study authors, made the V and J calls. The sample table records roughly 350,000 distinct CDR3 sequences; roughly 15% of these occur just once. About 37% of the sample is held by the ten biggest clonotypes.

Ophthalmopathy patients had moderately to severely active disease, with a Clinical Activity Score of 3 or more, a NOSPECS grade of 4 or more, and a disease duration of less than 3 months. Exclusion was applied to patients with uncontrolled infections, other autoimmune diseases, pregnancy or lactation. Diagnoses relied on clinical symptoms, serum thyroxine and TRAb, thyroid ultrasound and orbital computed tomography. PBMCs were isolated from 10 ml of fresh peripheral blood by Ficoll-Paque density gradient centrifugation. Total RNA was extracted using Trizol reagent, and RNA quality was assessed on an Agilent 2100 Bioanalyzer. Results and caveats for the whole study, not just this receptor: Sample size was not statistically predetermined, and investigators were not blinded to group allocation. A 13 V-J signature model separated ophthalmopathy from stable hyperthyroidism, with approximately 87% sensitivity and approximately 81% specificity in cross-validation and 80%/75% in testing. In validation, progression to ophthalmopathy was predicted by the model with 70% to 71% sensitivity and approximately 78% specificity, a median of around 5.9 months before onset. Blood samples also contained most of the expanded thyroid clonotypes (frequency above 0.001), which suggests that blood repertoires may reflect thyroid immune responses.

V lost 5 bases and J lost 2 bases, and the count of bases not matched to a germline gene is 7. From cysteine to phenylalanine, the CDR3 is 16 amino acids long. Just CDR3 DNA is preserved here, 48 bases in frame from base 1. Sequenced material: blood. The clonotype was recovered from a woman aged 35 to 49 with Graves' ophthalmopathy. The rearranged segments are TRBV12-3 or TRBV12-4 and TRBJ1-5, and TRBD1 matches 9 of the central bases. The CDR3 reads CASSLTGGLGNQPQHF. The DNA is as follows: TGTGCCAGCAGTCTCACAGGGGGCCTGGGCAATCAGCCCCAGCATTTT.